This T cell receptor beta chain was recorded in a study of blood T cell repertoires in COVID-19. Study-level information: Specimens from acute and convalescent COVID-19 originated in the United States, Italy and Spain.

The data were produced by immunoSEQ multiplex PCR, yet TCRdb's version contains in-frame clones alone and is incomplete. The sample contains more than 400,000 clones, 80% to 95% of which appear only once. Germline CDR1 reads SGDLS; CDR2 reads YYNGEE. The CDR3 totals 15 residues. V was clipped by 4 bases and J by 7 bases, with 20 bases between them. J is TRBJ1-1 and V is TRBV9, with a tentative D call TRBD1 (5 bases). The sequence derives from a man younger than 35 who had recovered from COVID-19. Sequenced: PBMCs or T cells enriched from blood (not recorded which). CDR3 coding DNA: TGTGCCAGCAGCCCACGCGTCGGGCAGGGAATTGAAGCTTTCTTT. It is translated as CASSPRVGQGIEAFF.